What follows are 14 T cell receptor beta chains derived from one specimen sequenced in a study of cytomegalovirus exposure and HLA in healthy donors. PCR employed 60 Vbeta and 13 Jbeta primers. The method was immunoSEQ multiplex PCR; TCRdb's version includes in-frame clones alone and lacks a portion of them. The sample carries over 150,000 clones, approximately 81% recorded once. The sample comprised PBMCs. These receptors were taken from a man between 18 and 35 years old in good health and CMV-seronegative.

The CDR3 region is CASSLGQGNNNEQFF. CDR3 nucleotides: TGTGCCAGCAGCTTAGGCCAGGGGAACAACAATGAGCAGTTCTTC. The chain joins TRBV7-2 to TRBJ2-1; tentatively, D is TRBD1 (6 bases). V lost 1 base and J 5 bases, leaving 12 bases between the germline ends. The CDR3 consists of 15 residues. Per germline, CDR1 SGHTA and CDR2 FQGNSA.

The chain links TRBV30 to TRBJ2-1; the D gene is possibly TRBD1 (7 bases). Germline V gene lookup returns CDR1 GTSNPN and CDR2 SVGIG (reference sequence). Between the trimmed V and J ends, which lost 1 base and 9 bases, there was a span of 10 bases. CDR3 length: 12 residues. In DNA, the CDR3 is TGTGCCTGGAGTGCGCAGGGGGGTGAGCAGTTCTTC. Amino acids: CAWSAQGGEQFF.

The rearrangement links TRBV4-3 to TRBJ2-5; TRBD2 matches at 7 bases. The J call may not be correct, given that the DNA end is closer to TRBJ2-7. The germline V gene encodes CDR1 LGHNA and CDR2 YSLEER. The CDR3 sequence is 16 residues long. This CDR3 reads CASSQSRLALEVEQYF. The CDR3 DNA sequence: TGCGCCAGCAGCCAGAGCCGACTAGCCCTAGAGGTCGAGCAGTACTTC.

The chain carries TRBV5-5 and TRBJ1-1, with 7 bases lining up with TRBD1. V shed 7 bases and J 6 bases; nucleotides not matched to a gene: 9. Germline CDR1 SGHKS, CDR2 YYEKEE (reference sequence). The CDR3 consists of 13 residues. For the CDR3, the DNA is TGTGCCAGCGAAAGGGACAGCAGTTCTGAAGCTTTCTTT. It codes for CASERDSSSEAFF.

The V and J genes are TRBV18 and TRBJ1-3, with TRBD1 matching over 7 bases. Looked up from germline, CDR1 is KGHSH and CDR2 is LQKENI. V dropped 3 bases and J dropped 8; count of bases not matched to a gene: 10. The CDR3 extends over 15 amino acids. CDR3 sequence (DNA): TGTGCCAGCTCACCGATGGCAGGGGGATGGGACACCATATATTTT. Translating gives CASSPMAGGWDTIYF.

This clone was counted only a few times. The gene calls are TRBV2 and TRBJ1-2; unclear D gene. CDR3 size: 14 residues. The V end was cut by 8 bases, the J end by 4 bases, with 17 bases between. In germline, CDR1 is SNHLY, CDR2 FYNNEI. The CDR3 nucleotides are TGTGCCAGCGGACTCAGCGGGGTTGGCTATGGCTACACCTTC. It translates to CASGLSGVGYGYTF.

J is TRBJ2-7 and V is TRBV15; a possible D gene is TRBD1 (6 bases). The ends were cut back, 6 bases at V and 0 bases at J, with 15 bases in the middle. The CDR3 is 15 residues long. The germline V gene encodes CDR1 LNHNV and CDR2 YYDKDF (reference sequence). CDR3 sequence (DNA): TGTGCCACCAGTCCAGGCCGGACAGACTCCTACGAGCAGTACTTC. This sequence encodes CATSPGRTDSYEQYF.

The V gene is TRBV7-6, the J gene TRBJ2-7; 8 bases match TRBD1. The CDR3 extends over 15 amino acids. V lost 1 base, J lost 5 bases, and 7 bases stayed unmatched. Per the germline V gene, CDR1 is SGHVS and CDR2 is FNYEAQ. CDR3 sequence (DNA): TGTGCCAGCAGCTTAGGGCAGACAGGGGCTAACGAGCAGTACTTC. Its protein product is CASSLGQTGANEQYF.

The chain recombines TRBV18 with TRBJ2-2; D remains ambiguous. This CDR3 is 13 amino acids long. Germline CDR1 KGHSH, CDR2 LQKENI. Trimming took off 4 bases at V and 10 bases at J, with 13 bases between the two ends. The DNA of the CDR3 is TGTGCCAGCTCACTGCGGCCGATCGAGGAGCTGTTTTTT. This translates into CASSLRPIEELFF. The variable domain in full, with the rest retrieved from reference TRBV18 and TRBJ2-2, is NAGVMQNPRHLVRRRGQEARLRCSPMKGHSHVYWYRQLPEEGLKFMVYLQKENIIDESGMPKERFSAEFPKEGPSILRIQQVVRGDSAAYFCASSLRPIEELFFGEGSRLTVL.

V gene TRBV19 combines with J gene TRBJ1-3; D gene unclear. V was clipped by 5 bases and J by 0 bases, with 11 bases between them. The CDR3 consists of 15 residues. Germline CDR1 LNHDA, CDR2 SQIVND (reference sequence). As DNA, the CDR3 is TGTGCCAGTAGTTCTGACACCATCTCTGGAAACACCATATATTTT. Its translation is CASSSDTISGNTIYF.

The CDR3 loop reads CASSYAGDTQYF. In nucleotides, the CDR3 is TGTGCCAGCAGTTACGCGGGGGATACGCAGTATTTT. J is TRBJ2-3 and V is TRBV6-5; D might be TRBD2 (6 bases). This CDR3 comprises 12 residues. Germline CDR1 MNHEY, CDR2 SVGAGI. V was cut by 2 bases and J by 6 bases, with 6 bases left in between.

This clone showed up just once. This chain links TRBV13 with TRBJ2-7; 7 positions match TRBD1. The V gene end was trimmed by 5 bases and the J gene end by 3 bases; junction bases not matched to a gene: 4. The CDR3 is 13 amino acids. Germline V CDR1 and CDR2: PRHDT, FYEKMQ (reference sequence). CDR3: CASSLRDSYEQYF. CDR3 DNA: TGTGCCAGCAGCCTCCGGGACAGCTACGAGCAGTACTTC.

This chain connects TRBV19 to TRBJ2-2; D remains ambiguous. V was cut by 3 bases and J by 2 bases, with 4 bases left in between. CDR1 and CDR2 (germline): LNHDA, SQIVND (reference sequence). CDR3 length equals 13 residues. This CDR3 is CASSMANTGELFF. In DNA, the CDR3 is TGTGCCAGTAGTATGGCAAACACCGGGGAGCTGTTTTTT.

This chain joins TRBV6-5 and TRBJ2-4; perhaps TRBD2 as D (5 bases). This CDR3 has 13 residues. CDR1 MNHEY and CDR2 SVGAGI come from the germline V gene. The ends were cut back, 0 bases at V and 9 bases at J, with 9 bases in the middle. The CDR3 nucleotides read TGTGCCAGCAGTTACTCGGGTAGCGCCATTCAGTACTTC. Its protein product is CASSYSGSAIQYF.